These 15 T cell receptor beta chains share one sample of origin, sequenced in a study of T cell responses to AZD1222 COVID-19 vaccine. Method: immunoSEQ multiplex PCR; TCRdb's copy keeps in-frame clones and lacks some. The sample lists approximately 180,000 clones, just over 85% occurring once. Sample: peripheral blood, taken on day 0 of AZD1222 vaccination. Receptor source: an adult in good health.

This sequence joins TRBV27 and TRBJ2-7; 8 nucleotides agree with TRBD1. This CDR3 is built from 16 residues. V lost 4 bases, J lost 4 bases, and 12 bases stayed unmatched. The V gene's germline CDR1 is MNHEY and CDR2 SMNVEV (reference sequence). CDR3 in DNA: TGTGCCAGCAGTTCACCCAGGACAGGGATCACGTACGAGCAGTACTTC. Its translation is CASSSPRTGITYEQYF.

This sequence joins TRBV18 and TRBJ1-5; D may be TRBD1 (5 bases). The germline V gene encodes CDR1 KGHSH and CDR2 LQKENI. The CDR3 is 14 amino acids. Deletions cut 6 bases from V and 3 bases from J, with 12 bases between. CDR3 protein: CASSPRDSNQPQHF. The DNA for the CDR3 is TGTGCCAGCTCTCCCCGGGACTCCAATCAGCCCCAGCATTTT.

The rearrangement uses TRBV5-1 and TRBJ1-1; a weak D match, TRBD1 (6 bases). The CDR3 is made up of 17 amino acids. Trimming took off 2 bases at V and 1 base at J, with 18 bases between the two ends. Per the germline V gene, CDR1 is SGHRS and CDR2 is YFSETQ. The CDR3 nucleotides read TGCGCCAGCAGCTTTCTGAGGTCGTTGGACAGGAACACTGAAGCTTTCTTT. Residues: CASSFLRSLDRNTEAFF. Full variable domain (remainder filled in from reference TRBV5-1 and TRBJ1-1): KAGVTQTPRYLIKTRGQQVTLSCSPISGHRSVSWYQQTPGQGLQFLFEYFSETQRNKGNFPGRFSGRQFSNSRSEMNVSTLELGDSALYLCASSFLRSLDRNTEAFFGQGTRLTVV.

This sequence joins TRBV6-5 and TRBJ2-5, with D tentatively TRBD1 (6 bases). The CDR3 runs to 15 residues. The germline V and J ends were trimmed by 6 bases and 1 base, with 15 bases remaining between them. Germline assignment: CDR1 MNHEY and CDR2 SVGAGI. The DNA for the CDR3 is TGTGCCAGCAGCGTACAGGGTTACCGCCAAGAGACCCAGTACTTC. It specifies CASSVQGYRQETQYF.

V is TRBV3-1 (or the pseudogene TRBV3-2) and J is TRBJ2-3; 11 bases map to TRBD2. This CDR3 has 18 residues. Per germline, CDR1 LGHDT and CDR2 YNNKEL (reference sequence). V trimming: 0 bases; J trimming: 4 bases; junction bases outside the gene matches: 9. The CDR3: CASSQESIAGGPADTQYF. Here the CDR3 DNA reads TGTGCCAGCAGCCAAGAGTCAATAGCGGGGGGGCCAGCAGATACGCAGTATTTT.

V is TRBV7-6 and J is TRBJ2-7; the D gene is possibly TRBD2 (6 bases). V lost 1 base and J 3 bases, leaving 10 bases between the germline ends. The germline V gene encodes CDR1 SGHVS and CDR2 FNYEAQ. CDR3 size: 14 residues. CDR3 nucleotides: TGTGCCAGCAGCTTAGGCGGGGAAATCTACGAGCAGTACTTC. Its translation is CASSLGGEIYEQYF.

This clone was seen a single time. V and J are TRBV4-1 and TRBJ2-5; D is perhaps TRBD1 (5 bases). V lost 0 bases, J lost 9 bases, and 14 bases lay in between. The CDR3 length is 14 residues. Germline V lookup: CDR1 MGHRA, CDR2 YSYEKL. The DNA of the CDR3 is TGCGCCAGCAGCCAAGAGAGTCGACAAGGGGCCCAGTACTTC. Residues: CASSQESRQGAQYF.

The chain combines TRBV5-1 with TRBJ2-3; D uncertain. The V gene lost 0 bases and the J gene lost 6 bases, with 8 bases spanning the gap. CDR3 size: 13 residues. Germline lookup yields CDR1 SGHRS and CDR2 YFSETQ. This CDR3 is CASSLAPQDTQYF. The DNA for the CDR3 is TGCGCCAGCAGCTTGGCACCTCAGGATACGCAGTATTTT.

The chain combines TRBV12-3 or TRBV12-4 with TRBJ1-2; D call uncertain. The length of the CDR3 is 13 residues. The germline V and J ends were trimmed by 3 bases and 7 bases, with 12 bases remaining between them. The CDR3 is CASSLYAFIGYTF. The CDR3, as DNA: TGTGCCAGCAGTTTGTACGCCTTTATTGGCTACACCTTC.

The V and J genes are TRBV6-5 and TRBJ1-5; D remains ambiguous. Trimming shortened V by 6 bases and J by 2 bases, and 8 bases separated the two germline ends. This CDR3 has 13 residues. CDR1 MNHEY and CDR2 SVGAGI come from the germline V gene. CDR3 loop: CASRIGGNQPQHF. The CDR3 coding sequence is TGTGCCAGCAGGATAGGCGGCAATCAGCCCCAGCATTTT.

The V gene is TRBV28, the J gene TRBJ1-1, with D unresolved. Germline lookup yields CDR1 MDHEN and CDR2 SYDVKM. Trimming left V 6 bases short and J 5 bases short, with 13 bases between. The CDR3 contains 13 residues. This CDR3 reads CASSNRPRTEAFF. Written as DNA, the CDR3 is TGTGCCAGCAGCAACCGACCGCGGACTGAAGCTTTCTTT.

This sequence joins TRBV2 and TRBJ1-2; no clear D gene. The V gene's germline CDR1 is SNHLY and CDR2 FYNNEI. The CDR3 runs 14 residues. Trimming took 4 bases from V and 4 from J, leaving 13 bases between them. The CDR3 coding sequence is TGTGCCAGCAGTGGTCACGGCCAGCGCTATGGCTACACCTTC. It codes for CASSGHGQRYGYTF.

Sample share makes this clone medium-sized. The chain is built from TRBV15 and TRBJ2-2; a possible D gene is TRBD1 (6 bases). V shed 5 bases and J shed 3 bases, with 10 bases lying between them. The germline V gene encodes CDR1 LNHNV and CDR2 YYDKDF (reference sequence). The CDR3 has 14 residues. CDR3 nucleotide sequence: TGTGCCACCAGCGGCAGACAGGACACCGGGGAGCTGTTTTTT. Its protein is CATSGRQDTGELFF.

This clone was seen a few times. Other DNA sequences in the sample encode the same CDR3. This chain connects TRBV3-1 (or the pseudogene TRBV3-2) to TRBJ1-1, with D unclear. This CDR3 spans 12 amino acids. V was clipped by 0 bases and J by 7 bases, with 6 bases between them. Per the germline V gene, CDR1 is LGHDT and CDR2 is YNNKEL (reference sequence). The CDR3 reads CASSQEGFEAFF. The CDR3 nucleotides read TGTGCCAGCAGCCAAGAGGGGTTTGAAGCTTTCTTT.

This clone was seen just once. V gene TRBV25-1 combines with J gene TRBJ1-4, with 10 bases that match TRBD1. The CDR3 runs to 18 residues. Germline CDR1 reads MGHDK; CDR2 reads SYGVNS. The V and J ends lost 1 base and 4 bases, in that order; junction bases with no gene match: 9. CDR3 in DNA: TGTGCCAGCAGTGAATCTCCGGGACAGGGGACTAGTAATGAAAAACTGTTTTTT. Residues: CASSESPGQGTSNEKLFF. Together with reference TRBV25-1 and TRBJ1-4, the CDR3 gives the full variable domain: EADIYQTPRYLVIGTGKKITLECSQTMGHDKMYWYQQDPGMELHLIHYSYGVNSTEKGDLSSESTVSRIRTEHFPLTLESARPSHTSQYLCASSESPGQGTSNEKLFFGSGTQLSVL.